This T cell receptor beta chain was identified in a study of cytomegalovirus exposure and HLA in healthy donors. 13 Jbeta primers and 60 Vbeta primers were used for the PCR. Measured with immunoSEQ multiplex PCR; TCRdb has only the in-frame clones, and not every one. This table holds 90,000 to 140,000 clones, approximately 14% found once. The source is a female donor in good health and CMV-seronegative. The specimen was PBMCs.

The CDR3 sequence: CASTQRDMNGSPLHF. CDR3 nucleotides: TGTGCCAGCACCCAAAGGGACATGAACGGTTCACCCCTCCACTTT. The chain employs TRBV6-6 and TRBJ1-6, with D maybe TRBD1 (6 bases). V was shortened by 7 bases and J by 9 bases, with 19 bases between the two germline ends. The V gene's germline CDR1 is MNHNY and CDR2 SVGAGI (reference sequence). The CDR3 covers 15 residues.